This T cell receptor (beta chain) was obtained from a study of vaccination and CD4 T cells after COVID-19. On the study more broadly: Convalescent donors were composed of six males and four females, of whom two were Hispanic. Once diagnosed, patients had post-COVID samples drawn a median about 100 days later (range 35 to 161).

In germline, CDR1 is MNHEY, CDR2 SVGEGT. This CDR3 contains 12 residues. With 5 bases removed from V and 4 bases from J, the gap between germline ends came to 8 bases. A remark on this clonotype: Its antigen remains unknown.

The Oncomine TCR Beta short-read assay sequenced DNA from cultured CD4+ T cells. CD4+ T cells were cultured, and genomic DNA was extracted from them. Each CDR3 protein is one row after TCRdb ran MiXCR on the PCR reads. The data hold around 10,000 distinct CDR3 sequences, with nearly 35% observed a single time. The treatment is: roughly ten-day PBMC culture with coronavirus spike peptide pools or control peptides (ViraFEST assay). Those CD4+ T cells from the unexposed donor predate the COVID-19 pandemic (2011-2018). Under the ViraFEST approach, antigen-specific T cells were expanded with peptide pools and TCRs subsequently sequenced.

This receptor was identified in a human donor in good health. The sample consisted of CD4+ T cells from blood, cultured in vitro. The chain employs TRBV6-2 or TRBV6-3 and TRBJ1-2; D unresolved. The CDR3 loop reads CASSQTGYGYTF. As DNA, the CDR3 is TGTGCCAGCAGTCAGACGGGCTATGGCTACACCTTC.